Sequencing of this T cell receptor beta chain was carried out in a study of metastatic and nonmetastatic thyroid tumors. Looking at the study overall: A comparison of repertoires was made across blood and tumor or nodule tissue from malignant and benign thyroid patients.

Study-level results: Reports indicated that malignant thyroid tumors showed significantly higher TCR beta diversity than benign nodules did, in blood and tumor.

No treatment had been given to any patient before thyroid surgery. A remark on this clone: No antigen is known for it.

Trimming left V 1 base short and J 3 bases short, with 19 bases between. CDR1 and CDR2 from the germline V gene are SGHTA and FQGTGA. CDR3 length: 17 amino acids. In the study's own analysis: Using the CDR3 differences seen across clinicopathological groups, the authors built a distant-metastasis classifier for papillary thyroid cancer, which was meant to discriminate distant-metastatic patients. TCRdb re-analyzed the PCR reads through MiXCR. The V and J calls follow TCRdb's processing rather than the paper's. The sample lists around 42,000 clones, approximately 10% seen once, with under 30% in the top ten.

V usage is TRBV7-3 and J usage is TRBJ2-7, with D maybe TRBD2 (6 bases). The TCR comes from a female donor with papillary thyroid cancer or a benign thyroid nodule (not recorded which). Some clones in this sample may be carry-over from other donors' samples. Sequenced: blood. CDR3 nucleotide sequence: TGTGCCAGCAGCTTAAAGATCCGGGAGAGGGTCTTCTACGAGCAGTACTTC. Translation gives CASSLKIRERVFYEQYF. Using reference TRBV7-3 and TRBJ2-7 for the parts outside the CDR3, the full variable domain is GAGVSQTPSNKVTEKGKYVELRCDPISGHTALYWYRQSLGQGPEFLIYFQGTGAADDSGLPNDRFFAVRPEGSVSTLKIQRTERGDSAVYLCASSLKIRERVFYEQYFGPGTRLTVT.